What follows are 7 T cell receptor beta chains derived from one specimen sequenced in a study of blood T cells in healthy people across ages (dated by TCRdb to 2013 to 2016). Receptor libraries were prepared by 5' RACE. Sequencing relied on an Illumina HiSeq 2500. A second PCR of 7 to 11 cycles was performed with a sample-barcoded 5' primer and a J-beta primer mix. TCRdb reran the public reads through fastp at Q25 and MiXCR, keeping productive beta chains. Rows are unified per CDR3 protein, each entry keeping the most common DNA and genes. Here the sample has 730,000 or so distinct CDR3 sequences; roughly 47% occur a single time. Together, the top ten hold 20% to 25% of the sample. The specimen was blood. These receptor sequences come from a woman in her sixties or seventies in good health.

In this sample, this clonotype turned up a few times. The chain employs TRBV7-2 and TRBJ2-3; tentatively, D is TRBD1 or TRBD2 (6 bases each). CDR1 is SGHTA and CDR2 is FQGNSA in the germline V gene. Trimming took off 5 bases at V and 1 base at J, with 16 bases between the two ends. The CDR3 is 16 residues long. Here the CDR3 reads CASSHRGGLGTDTQYF. In DNA form, the CDR3 reads TGTGCCAGCAGCCACCGAGGGGGGCTTGGCACAGATACGCAGTATTTT.

V gene TRBV6-5 combines with J gene TRBJ2-1; tentative D call: TRBD1 (6 bases). Germline V lookup: CDR1 MNHEY, CDR2 SVGAGI. The V gene lost 4 bases and the J gene lost 0 bases, with 16 bases spanning the gap. The CDR3 sequence is 17 residues long. CDR3 loop: CASSSRRTVPSYNEQFF. CDR3 sequence (DNA): TGTGCCAGCAGTTCTAGGAGGACAGTGCCCTCCTACAATGAGCAGTTCTTC.

The V call is TRBV7-2, the J call TRBJ2-4; 9 nucleotides line up with TRBD2. The CDR3 length is 14 residues. V dropped 6 bases and J dropped 6; count of bases not matched to a gene: 6. From germline, CDR1 is SGHTA and CDR2 FQGNSA. CDR3 loop: CASRTSGSGNIQYF. CDR3 coding DNA: TGTGCCAGCAGGACTAGCGGTAGCGGAAACATTCAGTACTTC.

The table lists this clonotype with a few counts. The genes are TRBV4-3 and TRBJ2-5; TRBD2 agrees at 13 bases. V shed 0 bases, J shed 2 bases, and the junction held 3 bases outside the gene matches. The CDR3 runs to 17 residues. The germline CDR1 and CDR2 sequences are LGHNA and YSLEER. CDR3 loop: CASSQDTSGRAQETQYF. CDR3 nucleotide sequence: TGCGCCAGCAGCCAAGACACTAGCGGGAGGGCACAAGAGACCCAGTACTTC.

Regarding this clonotype: A much larger clonotype is one base distant, so this may be a read error. This chain links TRBV15 with TRBJ2-1; D is perhaps TRBD1 (6 bases). CDR3 length equals 15 residues. V was clipped by 3 bases and J by 13 bases, with 22 bases between them. The V gene's germline CDR1 is LNHNV and CDR2 YYDKDF (reference sequence). CDR3 region: CATSSPRDTQETQFF. CDR3 nucleotide sequence: TGTGCCACCAGCAGCCCTAGGGACACCCAAGAGACCCAGTTCTTC.

The chain links TRBV6-2 or TRBV6-3 to TRBJ2-5, with 12 bases aligning to TRBD2. The junction had 4 bases not matched to a gene; V was cut back by 3 bases and J by 11 bases. CDR1 MNHEY and CDR2 SVGEGT come from the germline V gene. The CDR3 totals 13 residues. The CDR3 region has the DNA TGTGCCAGCAGTTATCTGGGGACTAGCGGGCAGTACTTC. Translation: CASSYLGTSGQYF.

This clonotype appeared many times. The CDR3 bases are TGTGCCAGCAGCTTAACTAGCGGGTACCAAGAGACCCAGTACTTC. It codes for CASSLTSGYQETQYF. The V and J genes are TRBV7-3 and TRBJ2-5, with 7 bases that match TRBD2. V was pared by 0 bases and J by 0 bases, with 1 base of the junction left unmatched. Looked up from germline, CDR1 is SGHTA and CDR2 is FQGTGA. The CDR3 has 15 residues. Full variable domain (missing parts from reference TRBV7-3 and TRBJ2-5): GAGVSQTPSNKVTEKGKYVELRCDPISGHTALYWYRQSLGQGPEFLIYFQGTGAADDSGLPNDRFFAVRPEGSVSTLKIQRTERGDSAVYLCASSLTSGYQETQYFGPGTRLLVL.